These T cell receptor beta chains were read from a single sample in a study of glioma-infiltrating T cells. A single record per CDR3 protein comes from TCRdb applying MiXCR to the multiplex PCR reads. This sample has around 390,000 distinct CDR3 sequences, with approximately 42% found just once. The sequencing sample was made of glioma tissue, nonneoplastic brain tissue, or PBMCs (not recorded which). The receptors come from a human donor with low-grade glioma or glioblastoma, undergoing nonglioma brain surgery, or in good health (not recorded which). Both conserved end residues are part of each CDR3. A D gene is named only where the DNA matches it firmly. For some rows the clone size is stated as once, few or many, or as a class when expanded; others skip it.

size,V,D,length,J,CDR3,DNA
many,TRBV27,.,17,TRBJ1-1,CASSLYRRGGGGTEAFF,TGTGCCAGCAGTTTATACCGGCGGGGGGGCGGAGGCACTGAAGCTTTCTTT
few,TRBV6-2/TRBV6-3,.,14,TRBJ1-1,CASSYPGMNTEAFF,TGTGCCAGCAGTTACCCAGGTATGAACACTGAAGCTTTCTTT
few,TRBV28,.,11,TRBJ2-1,CASSLLWQLFF,TGTGCCAGCAGTCTGCTGTGGCAGCTGTTCTTC
many,TRBV27,TRBD2,14,TRBJ2-1,CASSFPPAGREQFF,TGTGCCAGCAGTTTTCCCCCAGCGGGACGTGAGCAGTTCTTC
many,TRBV6-1,.,11,TRBJ1-1,CATTRGTEAFF,TGTGCCACGACCAGGGGCACTGAAGCTTTCTTT
.,TRBV15,TRBD2,14,TRBJ2-7,CATSRGAGVHEQYF,TGTGCCACCAGCAGAGGGGCGGGAGTCCATGAGCAGTACTTC
few,TRBV3-1,.,13,TRBJ2-1,CASSQDSGNEQFF,TGTGCCAGCAGCCAAGATTCCGGGAATGAGCAGTTCTTC
.,TRBV6-4,.,13,TRBJ2-1,CASSERPGLHQFF,TGTGCCAGCAGTGAACGTCCTGGGCTTCACCAGTTCTTC
once,TRBV7-2,.,14,TRBJ1-2,CASSIGQLVYGYTF,TGTGCCAGCAGCATCGGACAGCTTGTCTATGGCTACACCTTC
many,TRBV15,.,18,TRBJ2-5,CATSRDLGGVGVDETQYF,TGTGCCACCAGCAGAGATCTCGGGGGCGTGGGCGTCGATGAGACCCAGTACTTC
.,TRBV28,.,16,TRBJ2-1,CASSPTNGGSYNEQFF,TGTGCCAGCAGTCCCACTAATGGGGGGTCCTACAATGAGCAGTTCTTC
many,TRBV20-1,.,14,TRBJ1-1,CSAGNRQRGTEAFF,TGCAGTGCTGGTAACAGGCAAAGGGGCACTGAAGCTTTCTTT
few,TRBV7-2,.,13,TRBJ1-1,CASSPPVNTEAFF,TGTGCCAGCAGCCCCCCGGTGAACACTGAAGCTTTCTTT
.,TRBV19,TRBD2,15,TRBJ2-7,CASSISSGPLYEQYF,TGTGCCAGTAGTATATCTAGCGGGCCCCTCTACGAGCAGTACTTC
.,TRBV7-9,.,15,TRBJ2-3,CASSRTAQSPDTQYF,TGTGCCAGCAGCCGGACTGCCCAGAGTCCAGATACGCAGTATTTT
.,TRBV24-1,TRBD2,16,TRBJ2-7,CATSDVGLAGDYEQYF,TGTGCCACCAGTGATGTGGGACTAGCGGGGGACTACGAGCAGTACTTC
.,TRBV20-1,.,13,TRBJ1-1,CSADQADNTEAFF,TGCAGTGCGGATCAGGCTGACAACACTGAAGCTTTCTTT
many,TRBV2,TRBD1,14,TRBJ1-6,CASNDRQGNSPLHF,TGTGCCAGCAATGACCGACAGGGCAATTCACCCCTCCACTTT
.,TRBV13,.,14,TRBJ2-7,CASSLGGSLWEQYF,TGTGCCAGCAGCTTAGGGGGCAGCCTTTGGGAGCAGTACTTC
.,TRBV20-1,.,12,TRBJ2-5,CSAKGVQETQYF,TGCAGTGCTAAGGGGGTACAAGAGACCCAGTACTTC
many,TRBV28,.,13,TRBJ1-4,CASSIPGSRKLFF,TGTGCCAGCAGCATCCCAGGGTCTCGGAAACTGTTTTTT
many,TRBV7-2,.,14,TRBJ2-3,CASSSTGYTDTQYF,TGTGCCAGCAGCTCTACAGGGTACACAGATACGCAGTATTTT
many,TRBV20-1,TRBD1,15,TRBJ2-7,CSVPFGTVISYEQYF,TGCAGTGTCCCCTTCGGGACAGTGATCTCCTACGAGCAGTACTTC
.,TRBV28,.,15,TRBJ2-2,CASSIRQGGTGELFF,TGTGCCAGCAGTATACGACAGGGAGGGACCGGGGAGCTGTTTTTT
.,TRBV27,TRBD1,15,TRBJ1-3,CASSLGWDRGKTIYF,TGTGCCAGCAGTTTGGGTTGGGACAGAGGAAAAACCATATATTTT
few,TRBV20-1,.,11,TRBJ2-7,CSAQQEYEQYF,TGCAGTGCTCAACAGGAGTACGAGCAGTACTTC
few,TRBV12-3/TRBV12-4,.,15,TRBJ1-2,CASSYRGGANYGYTF,TGTGCCAGCAGTTACCGAGGCGGAGCCAACTATGGCTACACCTTC
.,TRBV5-6,.,15,TRBJ1-2,CASKPGPATNYGYTF,TGTGCCAGTAAGCCTGGTCCCGCGACTAACTATGGCTACACCTTC